These 16 T cell receptor beta chains were sequenced from one sample in a study of blood T cell repertoires in COVID-19. Profiling relied on immunoSEQ multiplex PCR, and the TCRdb table lists in-frame clones only, not all of them. This sample has over 150,000 clones; about four fifths occur once, and the top ten carry 14%. The sample consisted of peripheral blood. The receptor source for this set is a man between 18 and 35 years old with active or convalescent COVID-19.

The chain links TRBV5-8 to TRBJ2-1; 8 bases agree with TRBD1. Germline CDR1 and CDR2: SGHTS and YDEGEE. CDR3 size: 14 residues. After removal of 4 bases from V and 12 bases from J, the junction contained 12 bases not matched to a gene. The DNA for the CDR3 is TGTGCCAGCAGCCTAGGCCCGATCGGGACAGGGCAGTTCTTC. Translation gives CASSLGPIGTGQFF.

The V call is TRBV19, the J call TRBJ2-1; 8 bases are a match to TRBD1. Germline CDR1 is LNHDA and CDR2 is SQIVND (reference sequence). The trim removed 7 bases at V and 3 bases at J, leaving 8 bases unmatched. This CDR3 contains 15 residues. The CDR3 bases are TGTGCCAGTACACTAAACAGGGGGATCTACAATGAGCAGTTCTTC. This encodes CASTLNRGIYNEQFF.

The V and J genes are TRBV24-1 and TRBJ1-2; 12 bases match TRBD1. The CDR3 is 18 amino acids. From germline, CDR1 is KGHDR and CDR2 SFDVKD. The trim removed 2 bases at V and 4 bases at J, leaving 10 bases unmatched. CDR3 in DNA: TGTGCCACCAGTGATTCGAGGGGGACAGGGGGCGCGGGCTATGGCTACACCTTC. It codes for CATSDSRGTGGAGYGYTF.

The rearrangement uses TRBV18 and TRBJ1-1, with TRBD1 matching 7 bases. The CDR3 length is 15 residues. V shed 2 bases, J shed 1 base, and the junction held 4 bases outside the gene matches. Germline V gene sequence: CDR1 KGHSH, CDR2 LQKENI. CDR3 DNA: TGTGCCAGCTCACCAATGACAGGGTCGAACACTGAAGCTTTCTTT. It codes for CASSPMTGSNTEAFF. The whole variable domain, filled in from reference TRBV18 and TRBJ1-1, reads NAGVMQNPRHLVRRRGQEARLRCSPMKGHSHVYWYRQLPEEGLKFMVYLQKENIIDESGMPKERFSAEFPKEGPSILRIQQVVRGDSAAYFCASSPMTGSNTEAFFGQGTRLTVV.

This clone has just a few counts. The chain employs TRBV2 and TRBJ2-2, with 9 bases matching TRBD2. Germline CDR1 and CDR2: SNHLY and FYNNEI. After removal of 3 bases from V and 9 bases from J, the junction contained 8 bases not matched to a gene. This CDR3 comprises 15 residues. In nucleotides, the CDR3 is TGTGCCAGCAGTGATAGCGGGAGCTACTTGAGGGAGCTGTTTTTT. It is translated as CASSDSGSYLRELFF.

This clone was seen repeatedly, ten times or more. The rearrangement links TRBV11-3 to TRBJ2-1; 8 bases line up with TRBD1. V dropped 5 bases and J dropped 3; count of bases not matched to a gene: 6. The CDR3 spans 15 residues. Germline V gives CDR1 SGHNT, CDR2 YENEEA. As DNA, the CDR3 is TGTGCCAGCAGCCTGGGACAGGCCGACTACAATGAGCAGTTCTTC. This codes for CASSLGQADYNEQFF. The complete variable domain, with remaining parts taken from reference TRBV11-3 and TRBJ2-1, reads EAGVVQSPRYKIIEKKQPVAFWCNPISGHNTLYWYLQNLGQGPELLIRYENEEAVDDSQLPKDRFSAERLKGVDSTLKIQPAELGDSAVYLCASSLGQADYNEQFFGPGTRLTVL.

The rearrangement uses TRBV6-5 and TRBJ1-5, with D tentatively TRBD1 (5 bases). The ends were cut back, 2 bases at V and 2 bases at J, with 10 bases in the middle. CDR3 size: 15 residues. Germline V CDR1 and CDR2: MNHEY, SVGAGI. CDR3 coding DNA: TGTGCCAGCAGTTACAAATTAGGGGGCAATCAGCCCCAGCATTTT. This sequence encodes CASSYKLGGNQPQHF.

DNA for the CDR3: TGCGCCAGCCCCTTCCCGGTTTCGGGAGGGTACTATGGCTACACCTTC. Encoded protein: CASPFPVSGGYYGYTF. V usage is TRBV10-1 and J usage is TRBJ1-2; unclear D gene. The V and J ends lost 8 bases and 3 bases respectively, with 22 bases between them. The CDR3 extends over 16 amino acids. Germline lookup yields CDR1 WNHNN and CDR2 SYGVQD (reference sequence).

The chain links TRBV11-2 to TRBJ1-4; the D is unclear. V gave up 4 bases and J gave up 4 bases, with 10 bases separating them. Germline V gene sequence: CDR1 SGHAT, CDR2 FQNNGV. CDR3 length: 14 residues. This CDR3 reads CASSYRRVNEKLFF. CDR3 nucleotides: TGTGCCAGCAGCTATAGGCGGGTTAATGAAAAACTGTTTTTT. Using reference TRBV11-2 and TRBJ1-4 for the parts outside the CDR3, the full variable domain is EAGVAQSPRYKIIEKRQSVAFWCNPISGHATLYWYQQILGQGPKLLIQFQNNGVVDDSQLPKDRFSAERLKGVDSTLKIQPAKLEDSAVYLCASSYRRVNEKLFFGSGTQLSVL.

DNA of the CDR3: TGCGCCAGCAGCCAAGAAGGAGGGATCTATGGCTACACCTTC. Translating it yields CASSQEGGIYGYTF. The rearrangement joins TRBV4-1 to TRBJ1-2; D is undetermined. This CDR3 has 14 residues. Germline V lookup: CDR1 MGHRA, CDR2 YSYEKL. V shed 0 bases and J shed 4 bases, with 9 bases lying between them.

The CDR3 bases are TGTGCCAGCAGTTACTGGCGGCCCAACACCGGGGAGCTGTTTTTT. Protein product: CASSYWRPNTGELFF. The chain uses TRBV6-2 or TRBV6-3 and TRBJ2-2; D not certain. V lost 1 base and J lost 2, with 8 bases in between. The CDR3 has 15 residues. Germline values: CDR1 MNHEY, CDR2 SVGEGT.

This rearrangement joins TRBV10-3 to TRBJ2-3; D is ambiguous. The CDR3 covers 14 residues. Germline CDR1 and CDR2: ENHRY and SYGVKD. Trimming removed 7 bases from V and 0 bases from J, with 11 bases in between. The DNA for the CDR3 is TGTGCCATCACCAGTCCCAGTAGCACAGATACGCAGTATTTT. Its protein product is CAITSPSSTDTQYF.

V and J are TRBV5-4 and TRBJ2-7; D remains ambiguous. Germline CDR1 and CDR2: SGHNT and YYREEE (reference sequence). V lost 0 bases to trimming and J lost 0 bases, with 7 bases between them. The CDR3 runs to 14 residues. CDR3: CASSLEQNSYEQYF. The CDR3, as DNA: TGTGCCAGCAGCTTGGAACAGAACTCCTACGAGCAGTACTTC.

Only one count was recorded for this clone. The genes are TRBV28 and TRBJ1-2; 11 bases are a match to TRBD1. The germline V gene has CDR1 MDHEN and CDR2 SYDVKM. This CDR3 has 16 residues. V lost 3 bases to trimming and J lost 6 bases; unmatched junction nucleotides: 9. CDR3 in DNA: TGTGCCAGCAGTTTCACCGGGACAGGGGGATCGGATGGCTACACCTTC. Its protein is CASSFTGTGGSDGYTF.

The chain couples TRBV14 to TRBJ1-1; 7 nucleotides line up with TRBD1. The J segment lost 0 bases and the V segment lost 0 bases, leaving 4 bases of the junction unmatched. The CDR3 spans 16 residues. Germline CDR1 reads SGHDN; CDR2 reads FVKESK. CDR3 coding DNA: TGTGCCAGCAGCCAAGACTGGGGACAGATGAACACTGAAGCTTTCTTT. It specifies CASSQDWGQMNTEAFF.

The gene calls are TRBV29-1 and TRBJ1-1, with a tentative D call TRBD1 (5 bases). CDR3 length equals 11 residues. The ends were cut back, 7 bases at V and 3 bases at J, with 9 bases in the middle. Germline V gene lookup returns CDR1 SQVTM and CDR2 ANQGSEA. This CDR3 is CSAGHYTEAFF. The CDR3 DNA reads as TGCAGCGCAGGACACTACACTGAAGCTTTCTTT.